Below are 31 T cell receptor beta chains sequenced from a single sample in a study of PD-1 blockade in classical Hodgkin lymphoma. Assay: immunoSEQ multiplex PCR; the TCRdb copy retains only in-frame clones and omits some. This table holds 100,000 or so clones, 90% found once. The sample's time point: cycle 4 day 1 (C4D1), after more than 5 weeks of nivolumab. Relapse after autologous stem cell transplantation occurred in every patient, and brentuximab vedotin exposure varied. Sequenced here: peripheral blood mononuclear cells (PBMCs), sampled before the fourth cycle of nivolumab. These receptor sequences come from a human donor with classical Hodgkin lymphoma.

This clone occurred once. V gene TRBV2 combines with J gene TRBJ2-7; TRBD1 is a possible D gene (5 bases). There are 14 residues in the CDR3. V was pared by 3 bases and J by 3 bases, with 12 bases between. CDR1 is SNHLY and CDR2 is FYNNEI in the germline V gene. CDR3 loop: CASSEAGIRYEQYF. Written as DNA, the CDR3 is TGTGCCAGCAGTGAGGCAGGGATCCGCTACGAGCAGTACTTC.

The V gene is TRBV5-6, the J gene TRBJ2-2, with D tentatively TRBD1 (6 bases). Per the germline V gene, CDR1 is SGHDT and CDR2 is YYEEEE. The CDR3 consists of 16 residues. Deletions cut 3 bases from V and 1 base from J, with 13 bases between. CDR3 in amino acids: CASSSFGTRNTGELFF. The CDR3 DNA follows: TGTGCCAGCAGCTCCTTCGGGACAAGGAACACCGGGGAGCTGTTTTTT.

V usage is TRBV10-2 and J usage is TRBJ2-2; TRBD1 agrees at 11 bases. Germline V lookup: CDR1 WSHSY, CDR2 SAAADI. This CDR3 has 15 amino acids. V shed 8 bases, J shed 3 bases, and the junction held 5 bases outside the gene matches. Here the CDR3 reads CASSRDRGDTGELFF. CDR3 in DNA: TGCGCCAGCTCCAGGGACAGGGGGGACACCGGGGAGCTGTTTTTT.

The chain carries TRBV6-5 and TRBJ1-1, with D uncertain. In germline, CDR1 is MNHEY, CDR2 SVGAGI. Trimming pared 2 bases from V and 4 bases from J, leaving 5 bases between. This CDR3 has 12 amino acids. CDR3: CASSYPATEAFF. The CDR3 region has the DNA TGTGCCAGCAGTTACCCGGCCACTGAAGCTTTCTTT.

The chain couples TRBV25-1 to TRBJ2-3; D call uncertain. This CDR3 is 14 amino acids long. Germline values: CDR1 MGHDK, CDR2 SYGVNS. V dropped 2 bases and J dropped 0 bases, with 6 bases sitting between them. CDR3 sequence reads: CASSEGPSTDTQYF. For the CDR3, the DNA is TGTGCCAGCAGTGAAGGCCCTAGCACAGATACGCAGTATTTT.

CDR3 DNA sequence: TGTGCCAGCAGGAGGGGAAGGGAGACAGATACGCAGTATTTT. This codes for CASRRGRETDTQYF. The rearrangement uses TRBV6-1 and TRBJ2-3; either TRBD1 or TRBD2 may supply D (5 bases each). The length of the CDR3 is 14 residues. Trimming took off 6 bases at V and 3 bases at J, with 13 bases between the two ends. CDR1 and CDR2 from the germline V gene are MNHNS and SASEGT.

The V call is TRBV19, the J call TRBJ1-2; D is unclear. CDR1 is LNHDA, CDR2 SQIVND, per germline (reference sequence). This CDR3 has 11 amino acids. The V end lost 0 bases, the J end lost 13 bases, and 9 bases lay between the germline ends. The CDR3 DNA is TGTGCCAGTAGTATAGATACAGCGTGCACCTTC. Amino acid sequence: CASSIDTACTF.

The gene calls are TRBV7-4 and TRBJ2-6; D remains unclear. Germline lookup yields CDR1 SGHVT and CDR2 SQSDAQ. V was pared by 2 bases and J by 0 bases, with 14 bases between. The CDR3 has 18 residues. In nucleotides, the CDR3 is TGTGCCAGCAGCTTATATAGGGCTCTGCCCTCTGGGGCCAACGTCCTGACTTTC. Translating it yields CASSLYRALPSGANVLTF.

This clone appeared once. V and J are TRBV7-2 and TRBJ2-2; D may be TRBD1 (5 bases). The germline V gene encodes CDR1 SGHTA and CDR2 FQGNSA. The CDR3 runs to 13 residues. Between the trimmed V and J ends, which lost 6 bases and 10 bases, there was a span of 15 bases. CDR3 protein: CASRAGSRSELFF. CDR3 bases: TGTGCCAGCAGGGCAGGGTCCCGTTCGGAGCTGTTTTTT.

This chain joins TRBV6-6 and TRBJ2-5, with a weak D call TRBD2 (7 bases). V lost 6 bases and J lost 2, with 13 bases in between. The CDR3 extends over 14 amino acids. Germline loops: CDR1 MNHNY, CDR2 SVGAGI (reference sequence). The CDR3 DNA reads TGTGCCAGCAGCCTAGGGGGGGGGCAAGAGACCCAGTACTTC. The encoded protein is CASSLGGGQETQYF.

The chain couples TRBV6-5 to TRBJ1-3; 9 bases line up with TRBD1. The V segment lost 7 bases and the J segment 1 base; nucleotides outside the gene matches: 5. This CDR3 has 15 amino acids. CDR1 and CDR2 from the germline V gene are MNHEY and SVGAGI. As DNA, the CDR3 is TGTGCCAGCACCCCGGGACAGGGTTCTGGAAACACCATATATTTT. Translated, it gives CASTPGQGSGNTIYF.

The chain couples TRBV6-1 to TRBJ1-5; D possibly corresponds to TRBD1 (6 bases). The V gene's germline CDR1 is MNHNS and CDR2 SASEGT. The CDR3 runs to 14 residues. V was trimmed by 7 bases and J by 9 bases, leaving 19 bases between them. The chain's CDR3 is CASTLGRGARPQHF. The CDR3 nucleotides read TGTGCCAGCACCCTTGGACGGGGGGCGAGGCCCCAGCATTTT.

Only one count was recorded for this clone. The chain employs TRBV6-5 and TRBJ1-6, with D hard to call. The CDR3 loop spans 14 amino acids. Trimming shortened V by 6 bases and J by 0 bases, and 6 bases separated the two germline ends. CDR1 is MNHEY, CDR2 SVGAGI, per germline. DNA for the CDR3: TGTGCCAGCAGCCGGAGCTCCTATAATTCACCCCTCCACTTT. It encodes CASSRSSYNSPLHF.

J is TRBJ2-7 and V is TRBV5-4; maybe TRBD1 (5 bases). Germline values: CDR1 SGHNT, CDR2 YYREEE (reference sequence). This CDR3 is built from 15 residues. With 2 bases removed from V and 4 bases from J, the gap between germline ends came to 16 bases. The CDR3 coding sequence is TGTGCCAGCAGCTTTCATAGTCCAGGGTTGTACGAGCAGTACTTC. Translating it yields CASSFHSPGLYEQYF.

The chain links TRBV27 to TRBJ1-5; no firm D call. Germline lookup yields CDR1 MNHEY and CDR2 SMNVEV (reference sequence). The V and J ends lost 5 bases and 11 bases respectively, with 28 bases between them. CDR3 length: 17 residues. The CDR3 DNA follows: TGTGCCAGCAGTCTCCCCCTCCGGACGGGTCTGGTGAGGACCCAGCATTTT. Amino acids: CASSLPLRTGLVRTQHF.

This chain joins TRBV5-1 and TRBJ2-1, with 9 bases lining up with TRBD1. J gave up 3 bases and V 0 bases, and 4 bases lay outside the gene matches. The CDR3 runs 16 residues. Germline V CDR1 and CDR2: SGHRS, YFSETQ. CDR3 DNA: TGCGCCAGCAGCTTGGATGGGACAGGGCGCTACAATGAGCAGTTCTTC. Its translation is CASSLDGTGRYNEQFF. Full variable domain (outside the CDR3, taken from reference TRBV5-1 and TRBJ2-1): KAGVTQTPRYLIKTRGQQVTLSCSPISGHRSVSWYQQTPGQGLQFLFEYFSETQRNKGNFPGRFSGRQFSNSRSEMNVSTLELGDSALYLCASSLDGTGRYNEQFFGPGTRLTVL.

V is TRBV7-8 and J is TRBJ1-2; 7 bases agree with TRBD1. Losses at the gene ends were 5 bases for V and 3 bases for J; bases not matched to a gene: 6. The CDR3 runs to 14 residues. Germline V gene sequence: CDR1 SGHVS, CDR2 FQNEAQ. The CDR3 region is CASSQGGAYYGYTF. CDR3 coding DNA: TGTGCCAGCAGCCAAGGGGGCGCGTACTATGGCTACACCTTC.

The J gene is TRBJ2-3, the V gene TRBV11-1, with D uncertain. From germline, CDR1 is SGHAT and CDR2 FQDESV (reference sequence). Trimming took 5 bases from V and 1 from J, leaving 10 bases between them. The CDR3 is 14 residues long. CDR3 DNA: TGTGCCAGCAGCATACCTGCTGGCACAGATACGCAGTATTTT. Its protein is CASSIPAGTDTQYF.

The genes are TRBV28 and TRBJ1-4; D not certain. The V end was cut by 6 bases, the J end by 3 bases, with 8 bases between. Germline assignment: CDR1 MDHEN and CDR2 SYDVKM. CDR3 size: 13 residues. The CDR3 sequence is CASRDVPNEKLFF. The CDR3, as DNA: TGTGCCAGCAGGGACGTGCCTAATGAAAAACTGTTTTTT.

In the case of this clone: The same CDR3 can be traced to other DNA sequences in this sample. V and J are TRBV7-2 and TRBJ2-5; the match to TRBD2 covers 7 bases. Germline values: CDR1 SGHTA, CDR2 FQGNSA. The V and J ends lost 5 bases and 4 bases, in that order; junction bases with no gene match: 7. CDR3 length equals 14 residues. The CDR3 DNA is TGTGCCAGCAGCCTCTTAGGCGGGGGAGAGACCCAGTACTTC. Protein product: CASSLLGGGETQYF. The complete variable domain, with remaining parts taken from reference TRBV7-2 and TRBJ2-5, reads GAGVSQSPSNKVTEKGKDVELRCDPISGHTALYWYRQSLGQGLEFLIYFQGNSAPDKSGLPSDRFSAERTGGSVSTLTIQRTQQEDSAVYLCASSLLGGGETQYFGPGTRLLVL.

The rearrangement uses TRBV19 and TRBJ1-2; 12 bases line up with TRBD1. V was clipped by 3 bases and J by 6 bases; unmatched bases: 5. Germline CDR1 is LNHDA and CDR2 is SQIVND (reference sequence). The CDR3 runs 15 residues. The CDR3 reads CASSMGTGGFHGYTF. The DNA for the CDR3 is TGTGCCAGTAGTATGGGGACAGGGGGCTTCCATGGCTACACCTTC.

The rearrangement links TRBV5-8 to TRBJ1-5; 8 positions agree with TRBD1. CDR1 and CDR2 from the germline V gene are SGHTS and YDEGEE. The CDR3 extends over 15 amino acids. The junction had 7 bases not matched to a gene; V was cut back by 3 bases and J by 5 bases. This CDR3 reads CASSSRTGWDQPQHF. The CDR3 region has the DNA TGTGCCAGCAGCTCACGGACAGGGTGGGATCAGCCCCAGCATTTT.

V usage is TRBV19 and J usage is TRBJ2-7; 7 nucleotides match TRBD2. CDR3 length: 16 residues. CDR1 LNHDA and CDR2 SQIVND come from the germline V gene (reference sequence). The V and J ends lost 1 base and 0 bases, in that order; junction bases with no gene match: 6. CDR3 sequence reads: CASSIGAGRYSYEQYF. The CDR3, as DNA: TGTGCCAGTAGTATAGGAGCGGGGCGATACTCCTACGAGCAGTACTTC.

This chain connects TRBV5-6 to TRBJ2-1, with no clear D. The CDR3 is 12 residues long. From germline, CDR1 is SGHDT and CDR2 YYEEEE. V lost 0 bases and J 7 bases, leaving 5 bases between the germline ends. CDR3 nucleotides: TGTGCCAGCAGCTTGGAATTTAATGAGCAGTTCTTC. Its translation is CASSLEFNEQFF.

J is TRBJ1-2 and V is TRBV13, with 9 bases lining up with TRBD1. J gave up 5 bases and V 6 bases, and 13 bases lay outside the gene matches. This CDR3 has 16 residues. Germline V gene lookup returns CDR1 PRHDT and CDR2 FYEKMQ (reference sequence). CDR3 loop: CASRRRGSDRGYGYTF. For the CDR3, the DNA is TGTGCCAGCAGAAGAAGGGGGTCGGACAGGGGATATGGCTACACCTTC.

The chain couples TRBV9 to TRBJ2-2; D gene unclear. The CDR3 contains 16 residues. V lost 0 bases and J 2 bases, leaving 11 bases between the germline ends. The germline V gene encodes CDR1 SGDLS and CDR2 YYNGEE. CDR3 region: CASSVDGQVNTGELFF. CDR3 sequence (DNA): TGTGCCAGCAGCGTAGACGGGCAGGTCAACACCGGGGAGCTGTTTTTT. The full variable domain, in which reference TRBV9 and TRBJ2-2 provide the parts outside the CDR3, is DSGVTQTPKHLITATGQRVTLRCSPRSGDLSVYWYQQSLDQGLQFLIQYYNGEERAKGNILERFSAQQFPDLHSELNLSSLELGDSALYFCASSVDGQVNTGELFFGEGSRLTVL.

Only one count was recorded for this clone. This chain uses TRBV11-2 with TRBJ1-3, with D possibly TRBD1 on 6 matching bases. CDR3 length equals 17 residues. Trimming left V 5 bases short and J 6 bases short, with 23 bases between. The germline CDR1 and CDR2 sequences are SGHAT and FQNNGV. CDR3 DNA sequence: TGTGCCAGCAGCCTCCGGACAGTCCGGGACTTATCAAACACCATATATTTT. The encoded protein is CASSLRTVRDLSNTIYF.

V and J are TRBV7-7 and TRBJ1-4; 7 bases fit TRBD1. Germline-derived CDR1 and CDR2 are SSHAT and FNYEAQ (reference sequence). J gave up 4 bases and V 1 base, and 3 bases lay outside the gene matches. The length of the CDR3 is 15 residues. For the CDR3, the DNA is TGTGCCAGCAGCTTAGGTGGGACAGATAATGAAAAACTGTTTTTT. It encodes CASSLGGTDNEKLFF. The full variable domain, its missing parts supplied by reference TRBV7-7 and TRBJ1-4, is GAGVSQSPRYKVTKRGQDVTLRCDPISSHATLYWYQQALGQGPEFLTYFNYEAQPDKSGLPSDRFSAERPEGSISTLTIQRTEQRDSAMYRCASSLGGTDNEKLFFGSGTQLSVL.

The J gene is TRBJ2-3, the V gene TRBV5-1, with D possibly TRBD2 on 5 matching bases. The germline CDR1 and CDR2 sequences are SGHRS and YFSETQ. CDR3 length: 16 amino acids. Trimming removed 0 bases at V and 1 base at J, with 12 bases between. The CDR3 DNA follows: TGCGCCAGCAGCTTGGAAGGTGGACTTCGCACAGATACGCAGTATTTT. Protein sequence: CASSLEGGLRTDTQYF.

The DNA of the CDR3 is TGTGCCTGGAGTGGGTTTAATTCACCCCTCCACTTT. Translating gives CAWSGFNSPLHF. The genes are TRBV30 and TRBJ1-6; D remains unclear. Trimming left V 1 base short and J 6 bases short, with 4 bases between. The CDR3 runs 12 residues. Looked up from germline, CDR1 is GTSNPN and CDR2 is SVGIG (reference sequence).

The chain carries TRBV11-2 and TRBJ2-3; weak D call: TRBD2 (6 bases). This CDR3 is built from 16 residues. Trimming took off 1 base at V and 3 bases at J, with 14 bases between the two ends. Germline assignment: CDR1 SGHAT and CDR2 FQNNGV. CDR3 sequence: CASSLGGTTPTDTQYF. CDR3 in DNA: TGTGCCAGCAGCTTAGGCGGGACCACCCCTACAGATACGCAGTATTTT.